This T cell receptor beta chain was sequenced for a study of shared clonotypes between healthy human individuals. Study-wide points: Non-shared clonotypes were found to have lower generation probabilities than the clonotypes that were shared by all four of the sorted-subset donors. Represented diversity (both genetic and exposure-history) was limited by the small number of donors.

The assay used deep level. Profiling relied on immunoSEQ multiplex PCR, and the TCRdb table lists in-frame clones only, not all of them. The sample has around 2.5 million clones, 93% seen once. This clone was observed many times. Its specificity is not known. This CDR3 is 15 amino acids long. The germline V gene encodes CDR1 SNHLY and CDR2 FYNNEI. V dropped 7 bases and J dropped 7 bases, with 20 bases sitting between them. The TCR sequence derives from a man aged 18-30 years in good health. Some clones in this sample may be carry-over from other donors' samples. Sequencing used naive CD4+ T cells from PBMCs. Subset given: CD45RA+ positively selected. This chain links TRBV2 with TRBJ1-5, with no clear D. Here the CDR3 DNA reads TGTGCCAGCACCCCGACCTCCCCCAGCGCGCAGCCCCAGCATTTT. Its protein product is CASTPTSPSAQPQHF. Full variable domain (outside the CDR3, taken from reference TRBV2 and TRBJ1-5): EPEVTQTPSHQVTQMGQEVILRCVPISNHLYFYWYRQILGQKVEFLVSFYNNEISEKSEIFDDQFSVERPDGSNFTLKIRSTKLEDSAMYFCASTPTSPSAQPQHFGDGTRLSIL.